This T cell receptor (beta chain) came from a study of blood T cell repertoires in COVID-19. Adults between about 18 and 95 years of age took part from some 25 US areas. The study recruited exposed participants who had met a COVID-19 case within 2 weeks before entry. CDR1 is KGHSH and CDR2 is LQKENI in the germline V gene. Trimming at V came to 5 bases and at J to 1 base, leaving 9 bases not matched to a gene. The CDR3 is 18 residues long. Authors' methods: By means of reference gene primer amplification, nucleated cell counts were estimated. The table came from immunoSEQ multiplex PCR; TCRdb's copy has only in-frame clones and leaves some out. The DNA gave D and trimming, while V, J and clone size come from that table. Among hundreds of thousands of clones listed, roughly 80% were seen once.

The sequence came from a man aged 35 to 55 who had been exposed to COVID-19. Input material: PBMCs or T cells enriched from blood (not recorded which). The rearrangement joins TRBV18 to TRBJ2-1; 12 bases match TRBD1. The CDR3 sequence is CASSSGTGGAGSYNEQFF. In DNA form, the CDR3 reads TGTGCCAGCTCATCCGGGACAGGGGGCGCCGGATCCTACAATGAGCAGTTCTTC. The entire variable domain, with the rest obtained from reference TRBV18 and TRBJ2-1, is as follows: NAGVMQNPRHLVRRRGQEARLRCSPMKGHSHVYWYRQLPEEGLKFMVYLQKENIIDESGMPKERFSAEFPKEGPSILRIQQVVRGDSAAYFCASSSGTGGAGSYNEQFFGPGTRLTVL.